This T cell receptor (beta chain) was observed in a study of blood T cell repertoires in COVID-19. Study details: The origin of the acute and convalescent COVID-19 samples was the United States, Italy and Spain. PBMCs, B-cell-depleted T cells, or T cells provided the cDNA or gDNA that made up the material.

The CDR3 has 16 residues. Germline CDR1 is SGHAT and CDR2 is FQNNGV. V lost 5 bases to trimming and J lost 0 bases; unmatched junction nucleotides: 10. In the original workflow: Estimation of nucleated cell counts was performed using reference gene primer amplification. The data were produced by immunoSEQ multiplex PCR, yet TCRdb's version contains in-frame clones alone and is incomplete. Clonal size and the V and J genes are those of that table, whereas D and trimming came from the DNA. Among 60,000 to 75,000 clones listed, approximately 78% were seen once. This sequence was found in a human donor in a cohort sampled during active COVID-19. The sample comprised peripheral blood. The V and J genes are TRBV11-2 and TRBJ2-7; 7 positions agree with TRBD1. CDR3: CASSRDSGLFSYEQYF. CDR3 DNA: TGTGCCAGCAGCCGGGACAGCGGCCTTTTCTCCTACGAGCAGTACTTC. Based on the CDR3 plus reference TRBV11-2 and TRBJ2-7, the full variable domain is EAGVAQSPRYKIIEKRQSVAFWCNPISGHATLYWYQQILGQGPKLLIQFQNNGVVDDSQLPKDRFSAERLKGVDSTLKIQPAKLEDSAVYLCASSRDSGLFSYEQYFGPGTRLTVT.